This T cell receptor beta chain was observed in a study of T-cell memory formation after mild COVID-19. Study outcomes and limitations: The main location of contracting CD4+ clones was CM and EM, and that of contracting CD8+ clones was EMRA. CD4+ bias marked clones expanding day 15 to 37, unlike balanced contracting clones.

TCR alpha and TCR beta cDNA libraries carrying sample barcodes and UMIs were produced by 5'RACE using constant-segment primers. TCRdb processed the 5' RACE reads anew with MiXCR; each CDR3 protein has one entry. Here the sample spans roughly 47,000 distinct CDR3 sequences, around 7% being singletons. As to this clonotype: Its antigen is undetermined.

The CDR3 is 12 residues long. CDR1 and CDR2 (germline): SQVTM, ANQGSEA. V lost 3 bases, J lost 3 bases, and 8 bases lay in between. The TCR was taken from a man between 18 and 35 years old who had mild COVID-19 (a few samples of this study predate the infection). Cell type and time point are not known. Input material: PBMCs or a T cell subset sorted from them (not recorded which). The chain joins TRBV29-1 to TRBJ1-2; no reliable D call. The chain's CDR3 is CSVDALDYGYTF. CDR3 sequence (DNA): TGCAGCGTTGATGCTCTAGACTATGGCTACACCTTC.